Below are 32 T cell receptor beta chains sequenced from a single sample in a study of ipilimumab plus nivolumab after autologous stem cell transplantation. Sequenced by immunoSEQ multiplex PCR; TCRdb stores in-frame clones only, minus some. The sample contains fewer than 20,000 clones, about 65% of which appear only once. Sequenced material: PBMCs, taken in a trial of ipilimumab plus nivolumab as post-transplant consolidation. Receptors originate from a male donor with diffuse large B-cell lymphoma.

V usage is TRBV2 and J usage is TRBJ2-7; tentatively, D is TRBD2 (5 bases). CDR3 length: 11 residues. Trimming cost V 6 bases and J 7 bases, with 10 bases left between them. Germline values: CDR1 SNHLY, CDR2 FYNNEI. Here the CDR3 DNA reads TGTGCCAGCAGATCGGACTGGGAGCAGTACTTC. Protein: CASRSDWEQYF.

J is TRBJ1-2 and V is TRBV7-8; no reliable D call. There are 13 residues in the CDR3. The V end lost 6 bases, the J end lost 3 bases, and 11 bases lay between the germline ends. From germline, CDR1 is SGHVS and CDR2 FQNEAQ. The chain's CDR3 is CASSKVDDYGYTF. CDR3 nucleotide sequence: TGTGCCAGCAGTAAGGTCGACGACTATGGCTACACCTTC.

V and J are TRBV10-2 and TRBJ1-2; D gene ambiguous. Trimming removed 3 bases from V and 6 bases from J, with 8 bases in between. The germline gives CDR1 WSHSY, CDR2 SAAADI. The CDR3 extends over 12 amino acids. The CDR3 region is CASSENGDGYTF. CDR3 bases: TGCGCCAGCAGTGAAAATGGGGATGGCTACACCTTC.

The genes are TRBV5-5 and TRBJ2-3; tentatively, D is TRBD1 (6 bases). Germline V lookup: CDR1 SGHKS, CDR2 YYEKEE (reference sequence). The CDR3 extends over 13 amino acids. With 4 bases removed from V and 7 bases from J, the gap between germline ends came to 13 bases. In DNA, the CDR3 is TGTGCCAGCAGCGCAGGGGCTGGCAATACGCAGTATTTT. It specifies CASSAGAGNTQYF.

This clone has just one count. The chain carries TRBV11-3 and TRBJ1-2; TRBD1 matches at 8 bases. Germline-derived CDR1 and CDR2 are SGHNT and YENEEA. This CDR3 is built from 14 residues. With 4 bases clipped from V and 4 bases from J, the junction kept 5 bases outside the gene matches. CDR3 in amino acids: CASSSTGGSYGYTF. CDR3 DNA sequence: TGTGCCAGCAGCTCAACAGGGGGGAGCTATGGCTACACCTTC.

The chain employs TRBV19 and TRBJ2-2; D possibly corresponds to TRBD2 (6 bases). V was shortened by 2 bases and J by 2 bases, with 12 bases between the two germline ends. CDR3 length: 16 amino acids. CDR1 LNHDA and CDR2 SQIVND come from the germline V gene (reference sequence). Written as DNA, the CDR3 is TGTGCCAGTAGTATACCTACTAGCTTAAACACCGGGGAGCTGTTTTTT. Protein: CASSIPTSLNTGELFF.

The CDR3 DNA follows: TGTGCCAGCAGCGTCCGGGGAGCGGGGGTAGAGGGTGAGCAGTTCTTC. It specifies CASSVRGAGVEGEQFF. This rearrangement joins TRBV7-6 to TRBJ2-1; 8 positions agree with TRBD2. The CDR3 has 16 amino acids. V was pared by 5 bases and J by 9 bases, with 15 bases of the junction left unmatched. CDR1 is SGHVS and CDR2 is FNYEAQ in the germline V gene.

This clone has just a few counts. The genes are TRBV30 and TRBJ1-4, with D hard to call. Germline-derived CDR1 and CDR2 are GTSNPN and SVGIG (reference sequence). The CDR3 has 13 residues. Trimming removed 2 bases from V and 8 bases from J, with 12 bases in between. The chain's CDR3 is CAWSRGGWEKLFF. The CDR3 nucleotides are TGTGCCTGGAGTCGGGGTGGATGGGAAAAACTGTTTTTT. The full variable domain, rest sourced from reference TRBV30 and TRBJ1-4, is SQTIHQWPATLVQPVGSPLSLECTVEGTSNPNLYWYRQAAGRGLQLLFYSVGIGQISSEVPQNLSASRPQDRQFILSSKKLLLSDSGFYLCAWSRGGWEKLFFGSGTQLSVL.

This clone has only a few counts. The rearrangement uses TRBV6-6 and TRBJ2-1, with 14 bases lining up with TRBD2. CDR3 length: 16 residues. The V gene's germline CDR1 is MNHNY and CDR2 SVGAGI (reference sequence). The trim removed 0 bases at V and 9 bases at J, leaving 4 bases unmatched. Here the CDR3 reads CASSYSGLAGVPEQFF. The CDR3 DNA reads TGTGCCAGCAGTTACTCGGGACTAGCGGGAGTCCCTGAGCAGTTCTTC.

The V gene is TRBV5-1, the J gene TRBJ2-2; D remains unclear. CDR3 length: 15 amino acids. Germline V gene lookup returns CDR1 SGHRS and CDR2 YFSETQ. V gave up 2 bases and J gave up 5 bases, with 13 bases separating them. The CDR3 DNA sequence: TGCGCCAGCAGCTTTGTGGATACTAAGACCGGGGAGCTGTTTTTT. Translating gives CASSFVDTKTGELFF.

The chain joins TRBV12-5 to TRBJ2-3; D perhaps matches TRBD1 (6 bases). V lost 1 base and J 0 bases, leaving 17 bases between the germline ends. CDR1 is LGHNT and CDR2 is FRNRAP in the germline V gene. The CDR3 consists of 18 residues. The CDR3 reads CASGLGRTAHLSTDTQYF. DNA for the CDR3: TGTGCTAGTGGTTTGGGACGGACAGCGCACCTTAGCACAGATACGCAGTATTTT.

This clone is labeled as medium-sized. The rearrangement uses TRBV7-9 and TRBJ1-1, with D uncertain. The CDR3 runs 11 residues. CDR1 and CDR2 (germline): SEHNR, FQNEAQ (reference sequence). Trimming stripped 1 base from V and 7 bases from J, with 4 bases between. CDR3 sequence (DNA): TGTGCCAGCAGCTTAGTAGGTGAAGCTTTCTTT. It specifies CASSLVGEAFF. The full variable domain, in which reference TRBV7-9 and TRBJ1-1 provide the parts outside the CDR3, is DTGVSQNPRHKITKRGQNVTFRCDPISEHNRLYWYRQTLGQGPEFLTYFQNEAQLEKSRLLSDRFSAERPKGSFSTLEIQRTEQGDSAMYLCASSLVGEAFFGQGTRLTVV.

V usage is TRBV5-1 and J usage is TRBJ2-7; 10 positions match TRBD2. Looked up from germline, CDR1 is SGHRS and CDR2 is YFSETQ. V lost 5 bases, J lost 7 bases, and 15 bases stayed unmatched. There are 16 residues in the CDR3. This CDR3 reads CASSPGPSGSSSEQYF. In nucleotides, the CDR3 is TGCGCCAGCAGTCCGGGTCCTAGCGGGAGTTCGAGTGAGCAGTACTTC.

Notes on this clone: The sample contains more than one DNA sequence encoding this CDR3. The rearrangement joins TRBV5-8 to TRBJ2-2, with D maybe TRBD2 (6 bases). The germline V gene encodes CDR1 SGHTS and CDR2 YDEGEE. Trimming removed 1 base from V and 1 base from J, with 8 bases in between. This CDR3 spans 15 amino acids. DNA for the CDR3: TGTGCCAGCAGCTTGAGGGGAGGGAACACCGGGGAGCTGTTTTTT. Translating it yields CASSLRGGNTGELFF.

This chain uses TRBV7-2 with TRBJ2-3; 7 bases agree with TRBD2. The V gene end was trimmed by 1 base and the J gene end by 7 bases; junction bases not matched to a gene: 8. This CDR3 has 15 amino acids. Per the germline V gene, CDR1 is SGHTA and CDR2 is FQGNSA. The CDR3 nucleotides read TGTGCCAGCAGCTTAGTCGACGGGGGGTCATATACGCAGTATTTT. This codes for CASSLVDGGSYTQYF.

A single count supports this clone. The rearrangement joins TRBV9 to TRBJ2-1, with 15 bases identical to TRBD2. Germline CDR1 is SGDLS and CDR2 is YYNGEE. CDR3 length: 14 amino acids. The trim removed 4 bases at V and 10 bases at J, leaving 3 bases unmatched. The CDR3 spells CASSFGTSGREQFF. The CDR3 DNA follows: TGTGCCAGCAGCTTCGGGACTAGCGGGAGGGAGCAGTTCTTC.

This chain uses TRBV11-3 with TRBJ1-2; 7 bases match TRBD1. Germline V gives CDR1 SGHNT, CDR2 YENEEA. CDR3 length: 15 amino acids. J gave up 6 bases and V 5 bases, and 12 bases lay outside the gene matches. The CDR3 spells CASSPGGAGGHGYTF. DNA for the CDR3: TGTGCCAGCAGCCCCGGGGGTGCAGGGGGGCATGGCTACACCTTC.

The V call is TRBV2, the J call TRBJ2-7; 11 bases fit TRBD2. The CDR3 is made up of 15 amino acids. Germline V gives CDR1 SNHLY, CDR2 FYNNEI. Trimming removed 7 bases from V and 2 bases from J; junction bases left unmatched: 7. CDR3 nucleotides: TGTGCCAGCACTCTAGGGACTAGCGGAGCCTACGAGCAGTACTTC. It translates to CASTLGTSGAYEQYF. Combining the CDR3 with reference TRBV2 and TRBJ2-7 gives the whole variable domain EPEVTQTPSHQVTQMGQEVILRCVPISNHLYFYWYRQILGQKVEFLVSFYNNEISEKSEIFDDQFSVERPDGSNFTLKIRSTKLEDSAMYFCASTLGTSGAYEQYFGPGTRLTVT.

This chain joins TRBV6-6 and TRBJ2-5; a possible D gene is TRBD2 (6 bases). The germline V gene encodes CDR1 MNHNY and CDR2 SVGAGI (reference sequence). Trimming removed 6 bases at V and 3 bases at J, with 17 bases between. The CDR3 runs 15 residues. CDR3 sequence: CASSQTSPEKETQYF. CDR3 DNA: TGTGCCAGCAGCCAAACTAGCCCGGAAAAAGAGACCCAGTACTTC.

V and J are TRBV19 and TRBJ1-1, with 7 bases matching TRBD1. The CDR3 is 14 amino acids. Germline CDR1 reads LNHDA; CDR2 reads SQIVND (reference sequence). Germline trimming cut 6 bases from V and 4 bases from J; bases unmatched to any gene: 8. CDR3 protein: CASRDQGGITEAFF. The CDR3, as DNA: TGTGCCAGTAGAGACCAGGGGGGAATCACTGAAGCTTTCTTT.

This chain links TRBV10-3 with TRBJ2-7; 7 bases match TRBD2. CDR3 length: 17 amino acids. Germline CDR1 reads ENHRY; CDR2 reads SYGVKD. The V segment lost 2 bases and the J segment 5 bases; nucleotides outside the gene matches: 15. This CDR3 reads CAISEPMGGDPPDEQYF. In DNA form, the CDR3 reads TGTGCCATCAGTGAGCCGATGGGGGGGGACCCTCCCGACGAGCAGTACTTC.

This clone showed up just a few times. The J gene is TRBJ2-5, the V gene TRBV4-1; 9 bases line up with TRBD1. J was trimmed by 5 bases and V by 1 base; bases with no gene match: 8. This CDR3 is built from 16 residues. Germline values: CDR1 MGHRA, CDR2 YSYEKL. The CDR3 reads CASSQGGTGRRETQYF. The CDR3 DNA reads TGCGCCAGCAGCCAAGGAGGGACAGGGCGTCGGGAGACCCAGTACTTC.

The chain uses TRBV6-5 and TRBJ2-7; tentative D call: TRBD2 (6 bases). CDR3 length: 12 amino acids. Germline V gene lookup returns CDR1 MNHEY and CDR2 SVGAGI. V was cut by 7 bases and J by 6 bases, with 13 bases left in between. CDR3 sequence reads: CASTSGAGEQYF. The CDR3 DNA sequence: TGTGCCAGCACCTCGGGAGCCGGCGAGCAGTACTTC.

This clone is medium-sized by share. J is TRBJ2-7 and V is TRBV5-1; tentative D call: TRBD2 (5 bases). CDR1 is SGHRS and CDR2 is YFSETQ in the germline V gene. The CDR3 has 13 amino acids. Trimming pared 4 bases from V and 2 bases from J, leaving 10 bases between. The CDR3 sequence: CASSPLGAYEQYF. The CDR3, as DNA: TGCGCCAGCAGCCCCCTCGGGGCCTACGAGCAGTACTTC.

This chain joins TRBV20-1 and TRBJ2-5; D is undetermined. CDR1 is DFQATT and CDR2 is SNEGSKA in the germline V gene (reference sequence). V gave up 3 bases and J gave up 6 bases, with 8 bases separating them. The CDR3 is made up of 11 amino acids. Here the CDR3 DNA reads TGCAGTGCTAGCGACATGAAGACCCAGTACTTC. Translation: CSASDMKTQYF.

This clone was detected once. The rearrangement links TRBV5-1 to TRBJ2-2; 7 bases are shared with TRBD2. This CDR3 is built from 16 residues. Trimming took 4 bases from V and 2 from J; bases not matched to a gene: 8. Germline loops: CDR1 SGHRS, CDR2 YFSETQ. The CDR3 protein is CASSQIAGFNTGELFF. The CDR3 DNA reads TGCGCCAGCAGCCAAATAGCGGGTTTTAACACCGGGGAGCTGTTTTTT.

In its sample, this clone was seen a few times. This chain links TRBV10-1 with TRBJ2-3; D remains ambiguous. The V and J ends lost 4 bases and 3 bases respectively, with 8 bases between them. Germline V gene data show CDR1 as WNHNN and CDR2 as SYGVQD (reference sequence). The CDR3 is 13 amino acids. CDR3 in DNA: TGCGCCAGCAGTGGAGTCAGAACAGATACGCAGTATTTT. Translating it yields CASSGVRTDTQYF.

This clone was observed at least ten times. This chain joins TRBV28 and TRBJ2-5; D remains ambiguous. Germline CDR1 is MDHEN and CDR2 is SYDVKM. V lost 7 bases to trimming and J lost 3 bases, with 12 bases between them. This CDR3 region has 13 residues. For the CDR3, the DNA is TGTGCCAGCAAGAGAATCATCAAAGAGACCCAGTACTTC. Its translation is CASKRIIKETQYF.

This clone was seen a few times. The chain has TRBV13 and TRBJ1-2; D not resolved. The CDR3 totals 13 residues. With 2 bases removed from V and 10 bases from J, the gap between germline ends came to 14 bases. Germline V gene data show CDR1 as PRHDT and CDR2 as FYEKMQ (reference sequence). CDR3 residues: CASSLSPQGDYTF. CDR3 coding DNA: TGTGCCAGCAGCTTATCCCCCCAAGGAGACTACACCTTC.

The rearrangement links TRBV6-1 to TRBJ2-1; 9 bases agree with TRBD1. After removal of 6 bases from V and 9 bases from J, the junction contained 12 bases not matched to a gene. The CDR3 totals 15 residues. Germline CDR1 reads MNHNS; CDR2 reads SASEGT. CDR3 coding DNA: TGTGCCAGCAGGCGGGGACAGGGAAGACTAGTTGAGCAGTTCTTC. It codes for CASRRGQGRLVEQFF.

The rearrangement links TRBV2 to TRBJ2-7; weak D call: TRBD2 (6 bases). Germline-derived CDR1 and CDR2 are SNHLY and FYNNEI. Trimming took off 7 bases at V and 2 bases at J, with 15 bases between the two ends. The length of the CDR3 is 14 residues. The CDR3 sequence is CASTSRAGPYEQYF. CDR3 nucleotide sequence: TGTGCCAGCACTTCTCGAGCGGGCCCCTACGAGCAGTACTTC. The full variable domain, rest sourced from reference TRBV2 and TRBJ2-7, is EPEVTQTPSHQVTQMGQEVILRCVPISNHLYFYWYRQILGQKVEFLVSFYNNEISEKSEIFDDQFSVERPDGSNFTLKIRSTKLEDSAMYFCASTSRAGPYEQYFGPGTRLTVT.

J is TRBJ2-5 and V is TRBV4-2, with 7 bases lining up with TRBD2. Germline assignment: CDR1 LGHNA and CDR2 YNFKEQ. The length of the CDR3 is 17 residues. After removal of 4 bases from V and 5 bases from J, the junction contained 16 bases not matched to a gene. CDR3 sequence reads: CASSPSSASGVLETQYF. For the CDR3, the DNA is TGTGCCAGCAGCCCCTCGAGTGCTAGCGGAGTTCTCGAGACCCAGTACTTC.